This T cell receptor (beta chain) was recovered during a study of T cells after yellow fever vaccination (dated by TCRdb to between 2017 and 2020). Regarding the complete study: The SMART-Seq v4 Ultra Low Input RNA kit was used to prepare libraries from fractions with low cell numbers. Bulk PBMC replicates and cell subsets were isolated from blood drawn at multiple timepoints before and after both primary and secondary immunization. To follow T-cell clones before and after both primary and booster YFV17D yellow fever vaccination, bulk TCR alpha and beta repertoires underwent longitudinal sequencing. The cohort comprised two healthy male donors, one aged 18 to 30 and one aged 30 to 39 years. The full study reports these points: FACS-sorted repertoires could contain abundant contaminating clonotypes from the bulk population, so computational filtering was required. Because only a couple of donors were included in the study, the extent to which the findings can be generalized is limited. Most clones expanded after primary vaccination (around 96% of CD4 and 70% to 90% of CD8) were re-detected after the booster, suggesting that broad memory maintenance occurred. The secondary T-cell response was weaker than the primary response but faster, peaking on day 5 instead of day 15. A small share of clonotypes was detected in both CD4 and CD8 compartments, with the overlap likely arising from convergent recombination.

Sequencer: Illumina NovaSeq 6000. TCR cDNA was made using 5'RACE template switching, a step that added a universal primer site and unique molecular identifiers. cDNA synthesis was primed from both the TCR alpha and TCR beta constant segments. Libraries were amplified in two PCR steps, with sample barcodes and sequencing adapters added in the second step. Sequencing of libraries was performed on Illumina HiSeq 2500 (2x100 bp) or NovaSeq (2x150 bp). The authors processed their data as follows. MIGEC handled demultiplexing of reads and collapsing into UMI consensus sequences, while MiXCR performed V(D)J alignment. Clonotypes responding to the vaccine were identified with edgeR on replicate PBMC samples, with the criteria of FDR below 0.01 and a log2 fold change above 5 up to day 15. Each bulk clonotype received a CD4 or CD8 identity based on whether the sequenced CD4 or CD8 repertoire contained that clonotype at higher abundance. TCRdb redid the processing of the public reads, applying fastp at Q25 and MiXCR, and retained in-frame beta chains. Each CDR3 protein appears once, grouped with its most common genes and DNA. The V and J calls reflect TCRdb's pipeline rather than the authors' work. The sample has a few hundred thousand distinct CDR3 sequences on record, approximately 5.2% of them singletons. Roughly 3% of the sample is taken by the ten largest.

This clonotype was seen more than once but under ten times. The target of this receptor is not known. The sample holds no much larger clone one base away, and base qualities are not on file. The treatment or condition label, read with the paper, signifies: live attenuated yellow fever vaccine strain. PBMCs were isolated from peripheral blood using a standard Ficoll-Paque protocol. Dynabeads CD4 and CD8 positive selection kits were used to isolate CD4 and CD8 T-cell fractions. TriZol was used to extract RNA from bulk PBMCs, CD4 and CD8 fractions, and dextramer-positive and dextramer-negative fractions. The starting material was CD4+ T cells sorted from PBMCs, obtained on the day of the yellow fever booster vaccination. This sequence was found in a young man who received the YFV17D yellow fever vaccine.

The CDR3: CASSQAATGGYGYTF. The sequence in DNA is TGTGCCAGCAGCCAAGCCGCGACAGGGGGCTATGGCTACACCTTC. The receptor chain draws on TRBV3-1 and TRBJ1-2, with 9 bases in between that match TRBD1. V and J are trimmed by 1 base and 4 bases, and the gene matches miss 4 bases of the junction. Via the germline V gene (reference sequence), CDR1 is LGHDT and CDR2 YNNKEL. From the cysteine through the phenylalanine, the CDR3 covers 15 amino acids. Of the read, only the CDR3 DNA is kept; its 45 bases are in frame from base 1.